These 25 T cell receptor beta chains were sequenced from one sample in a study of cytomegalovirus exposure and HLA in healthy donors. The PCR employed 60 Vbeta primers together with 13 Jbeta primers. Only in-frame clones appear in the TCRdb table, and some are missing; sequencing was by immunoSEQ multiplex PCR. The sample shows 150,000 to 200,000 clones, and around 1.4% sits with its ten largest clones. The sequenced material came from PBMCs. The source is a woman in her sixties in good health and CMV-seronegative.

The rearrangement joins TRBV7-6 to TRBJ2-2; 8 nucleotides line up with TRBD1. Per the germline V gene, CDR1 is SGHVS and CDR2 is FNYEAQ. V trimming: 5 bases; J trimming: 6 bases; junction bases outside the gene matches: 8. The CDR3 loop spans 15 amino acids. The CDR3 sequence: CASSPRDRGAGELFF. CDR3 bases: TGTGCCAGCAGCCCCCGAGACAGGGGAGCCGGGGAGCTGTTTTTT.

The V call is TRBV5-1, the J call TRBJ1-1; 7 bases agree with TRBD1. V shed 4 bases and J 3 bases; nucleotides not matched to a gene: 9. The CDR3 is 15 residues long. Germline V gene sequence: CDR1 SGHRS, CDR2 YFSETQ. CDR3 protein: CASSDWPQGDTEAFF. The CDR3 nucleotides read TGCGCCAGCAGCGATTGGCCCCAGGGGGACACTGAAGCTTTCTTT.

The CDR3 region has the DNA TGTGCCACCAGGGGACTAGCGGGGGTAGGCTACGAGCAGTACTTC. This sequence encodes CATRGLAGVGYEQYF. The chain links TRBV25-1 to TRBJ2-5; TRBD2 matches at 14 bases. Near its end, the DNA agrees better with TRBJ2-7, so the J call may be wrong. Germline values: CDR1 MGHDK, CDR2 SYGVNS. The length of the CDR3 is 15 residues.

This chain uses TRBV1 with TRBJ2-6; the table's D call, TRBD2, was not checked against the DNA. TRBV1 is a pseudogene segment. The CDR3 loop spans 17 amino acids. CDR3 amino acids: CTSREWVVLAGANVLTF. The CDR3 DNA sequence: TGCACCAGCAGGGAGTGGGTGGTCCTGGCTGGGGCCAACGTCCTGACTTTC.

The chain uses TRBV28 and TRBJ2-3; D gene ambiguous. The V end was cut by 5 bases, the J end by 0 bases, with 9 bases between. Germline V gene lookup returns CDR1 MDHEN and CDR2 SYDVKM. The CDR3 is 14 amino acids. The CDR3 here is CASSPPSSTDTQYF. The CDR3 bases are TGTGCCAGCAGTCCTCCGTCTAGCACAGATACGCAGTATTTT.

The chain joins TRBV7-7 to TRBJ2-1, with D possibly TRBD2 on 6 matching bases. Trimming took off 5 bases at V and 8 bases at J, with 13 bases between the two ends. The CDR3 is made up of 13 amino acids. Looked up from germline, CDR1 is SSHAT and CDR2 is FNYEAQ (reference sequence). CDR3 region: CASSLRLVDEQFF. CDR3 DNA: TGTGCCAGCAGCCTCCGACTAGTCGATGAGCAGTTCTTC.

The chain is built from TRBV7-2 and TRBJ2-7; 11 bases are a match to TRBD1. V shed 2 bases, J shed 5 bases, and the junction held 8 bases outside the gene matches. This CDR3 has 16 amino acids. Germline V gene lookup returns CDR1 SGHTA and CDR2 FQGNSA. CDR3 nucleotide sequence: TGTGCCAGCAGCTTAACCTGGCGGACAGGGGGCCACGAGCAGTACTTC. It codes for CASSLTWRTGGHEQYF.

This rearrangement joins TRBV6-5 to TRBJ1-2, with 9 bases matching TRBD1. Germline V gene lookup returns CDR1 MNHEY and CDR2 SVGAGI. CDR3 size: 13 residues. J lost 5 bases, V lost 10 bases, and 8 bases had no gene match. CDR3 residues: CATQGDRVYGYTF. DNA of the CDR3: TGTGCCACCCAGGGGGACAGGGTGTATGGCTACACCTTC.

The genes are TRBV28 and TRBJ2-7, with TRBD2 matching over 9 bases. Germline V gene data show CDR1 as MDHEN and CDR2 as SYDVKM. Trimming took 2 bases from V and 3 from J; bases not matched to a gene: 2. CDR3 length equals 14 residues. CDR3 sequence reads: CASSLAGGLYEQYF. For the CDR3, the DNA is TGTGCCAGCAGTTTAGCGGGGGGGCTCTACGAGCAGTACTTC.

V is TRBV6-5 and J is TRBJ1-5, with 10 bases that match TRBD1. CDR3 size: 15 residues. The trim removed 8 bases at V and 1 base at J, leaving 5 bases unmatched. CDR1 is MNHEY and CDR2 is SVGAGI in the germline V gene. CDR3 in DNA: TGTGCCAGCGGACAGGGGGTCTGGAGCAATCAGCCCCAGCATTTT. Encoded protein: CASGQGVWSNQPQHF.

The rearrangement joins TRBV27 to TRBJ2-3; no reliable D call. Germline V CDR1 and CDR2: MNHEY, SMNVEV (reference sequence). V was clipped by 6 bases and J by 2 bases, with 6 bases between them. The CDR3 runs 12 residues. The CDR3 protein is CASSESTDTQYF. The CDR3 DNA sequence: TGTGCCAGCAGCGAGTCCACAGATACGCAGTATTTT.

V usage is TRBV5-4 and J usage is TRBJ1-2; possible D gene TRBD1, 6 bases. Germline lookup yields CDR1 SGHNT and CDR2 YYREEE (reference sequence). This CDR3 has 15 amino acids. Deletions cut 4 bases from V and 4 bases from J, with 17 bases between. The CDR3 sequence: CASSAGGGLSYGYTF. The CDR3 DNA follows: TGTGCCAGCAGCGCCGGTGGGGGCCTATCCTATGGCTACACCTTC. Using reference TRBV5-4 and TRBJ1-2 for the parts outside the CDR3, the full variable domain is ETGVTQSPTHLIKTRGQQVTLRCSSQSGHNTVSWYQQALGQGPQFIFQYYREEENGRGNFPPRFSGLQFPNYSSELNVNALELDDSALYLCASSAGGGLSYGYTFGSGTRLTVV.

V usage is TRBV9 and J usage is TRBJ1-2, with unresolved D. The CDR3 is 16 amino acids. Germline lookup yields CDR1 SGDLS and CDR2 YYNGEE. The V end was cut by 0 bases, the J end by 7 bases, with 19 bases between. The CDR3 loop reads CASSVVTTSITSGYTF. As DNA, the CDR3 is TGTGCCAGCAGCGTAGTTACGACCAGCATAACTAGTGGCTACACCTTC.

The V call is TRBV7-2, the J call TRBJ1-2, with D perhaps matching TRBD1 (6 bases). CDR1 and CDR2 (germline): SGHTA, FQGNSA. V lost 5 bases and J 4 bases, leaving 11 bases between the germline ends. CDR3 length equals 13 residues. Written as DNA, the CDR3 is TGTGCCAGCAGCCCTACAGGGTCCTATGGCTACACCTTC. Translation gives CASSPTGSYGYTF. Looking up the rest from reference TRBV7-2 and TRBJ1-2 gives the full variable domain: GAGVSQSPSNKVTEKGKDVELRCDPISGHTALYWYRQSLGQGLEFLIYFQGNSAPDKSGLPSDRFSAERTGGSVSTLTIQRTQQEDSAVYLCASSPTGSYGYTFGSGTRLTVV.

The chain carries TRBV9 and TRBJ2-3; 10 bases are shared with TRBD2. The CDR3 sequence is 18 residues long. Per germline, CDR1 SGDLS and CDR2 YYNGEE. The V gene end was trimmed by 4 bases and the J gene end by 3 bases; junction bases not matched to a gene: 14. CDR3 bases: TGTGCCAGCAGCCGCGACCCAGCTAGCGGGAGTCTGACAGATACGCAGTATTTT. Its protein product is CASSRDPASGSLTDTQYF.

In DNA, the CDR3 is TGCAGCGTTGGACGTCAGGGGGGCACCGGGGAGCTGTTTTTT. Protein sequence: CSVGRQGGTGELFF. V usage is TRBV29-1 and J usage is TRBJ2-2; TRBD1 might be the D (7 bases). V gave up 4 bases and J gave up 4 bases, with 13 bases separating them. CDR1 SQVTM and CDR2 ANQGSEA come from the germline V gene. This CDR3 is built from 14 residues.

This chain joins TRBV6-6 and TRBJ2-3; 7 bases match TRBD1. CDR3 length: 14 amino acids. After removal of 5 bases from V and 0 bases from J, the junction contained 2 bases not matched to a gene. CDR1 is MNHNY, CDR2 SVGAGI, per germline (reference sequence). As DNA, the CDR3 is TGTGCCAGCAGTCGGGACAGAAGCACAGATACGCAGTATTTT. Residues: CASSRDRSTDTQYF.

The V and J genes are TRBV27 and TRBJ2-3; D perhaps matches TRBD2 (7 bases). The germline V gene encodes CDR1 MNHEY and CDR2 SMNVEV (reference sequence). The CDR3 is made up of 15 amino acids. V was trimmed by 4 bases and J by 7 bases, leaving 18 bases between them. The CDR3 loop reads CASSWGGRQAYTQYF. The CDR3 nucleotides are TGTGCCAGCAGTTGGGGGGGAAGACAGGCTTATACGCAGTATTTT.

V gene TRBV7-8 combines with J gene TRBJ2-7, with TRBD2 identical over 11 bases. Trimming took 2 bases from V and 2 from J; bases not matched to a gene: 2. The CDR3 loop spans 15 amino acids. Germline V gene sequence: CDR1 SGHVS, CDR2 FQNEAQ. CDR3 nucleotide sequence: TGTGCCAGCAGCTTACTAGCGGGAGGCACCTACGAGCAGTACTTC. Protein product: CASSLLAGGTYEQYF.

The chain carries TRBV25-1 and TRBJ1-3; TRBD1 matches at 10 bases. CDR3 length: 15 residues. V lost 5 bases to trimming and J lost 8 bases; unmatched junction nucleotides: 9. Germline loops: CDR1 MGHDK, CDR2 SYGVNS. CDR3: CASSPLGQGTHTIYF. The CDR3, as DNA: TGTGCCAGCAGTCCCTTGGGACAGGGGACACACACCATATATTTT.

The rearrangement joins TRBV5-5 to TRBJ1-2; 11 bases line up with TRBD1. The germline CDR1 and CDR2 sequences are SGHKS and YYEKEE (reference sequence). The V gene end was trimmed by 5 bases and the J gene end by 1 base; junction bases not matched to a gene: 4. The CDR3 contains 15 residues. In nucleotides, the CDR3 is TGTGCCAGCAGTAGGACAGGGGGCCTTAACTATGGCTACACCTTC. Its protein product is CASSRTGGLNYGYTF. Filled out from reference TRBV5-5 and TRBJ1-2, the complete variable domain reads DAGVTQSPTHLIKTRGQQVTLRCSPISGHKSVSWYQQVLGQGPQFIFQYYEKEERGRGNFPDRFSARQFPNYSSELNVNALLLGDSALYLCASSRTGGLNYGYTFGSGTRLTVV.

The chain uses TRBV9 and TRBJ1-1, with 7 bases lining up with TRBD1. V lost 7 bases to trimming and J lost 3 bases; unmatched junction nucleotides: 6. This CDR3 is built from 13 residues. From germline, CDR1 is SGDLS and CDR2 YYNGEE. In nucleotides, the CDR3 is TGTGCCAGCGACAGGGTTGGAGACACTGAAGCTTTCTTT. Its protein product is CASDRVGDTEAFF.

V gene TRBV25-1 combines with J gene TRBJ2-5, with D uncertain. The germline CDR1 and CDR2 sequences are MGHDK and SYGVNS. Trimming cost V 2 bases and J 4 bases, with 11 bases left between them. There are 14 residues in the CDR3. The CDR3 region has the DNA TGTGCCAGCAGTGAACAGAAGTCCCCAGAGACCCAGTACTTC. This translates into CASSEQKSPETQYF. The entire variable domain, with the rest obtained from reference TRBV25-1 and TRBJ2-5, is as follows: EADIYQTPRYLVIGTGKKITLECSQTMGHDKMYWYQQDPGMELHLIHYSYGVNSTEKGDLSSESTVSRIRTEHFPLTLESARPSHTSQYLCASSEQKSPETQYFGPGTRLLVL.

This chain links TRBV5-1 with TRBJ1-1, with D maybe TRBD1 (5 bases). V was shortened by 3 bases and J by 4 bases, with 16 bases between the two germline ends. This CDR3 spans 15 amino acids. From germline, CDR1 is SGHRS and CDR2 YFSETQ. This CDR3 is CASSSLLAGGTEAFF. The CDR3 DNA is TGCGCCAGCAGCTCATTACTCGCGGGGGGCACTGAAGCTTTCTTT.

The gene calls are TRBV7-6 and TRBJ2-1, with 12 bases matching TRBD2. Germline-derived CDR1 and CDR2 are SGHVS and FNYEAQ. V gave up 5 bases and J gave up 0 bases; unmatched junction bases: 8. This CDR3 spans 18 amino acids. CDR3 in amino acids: CASSPLAGGLPSYNEQFF. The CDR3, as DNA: TGTGCCAGCAGCCCACTAGCGGGGGGCCTTCCCTCCTACAATGAGCAGTTCTTC.